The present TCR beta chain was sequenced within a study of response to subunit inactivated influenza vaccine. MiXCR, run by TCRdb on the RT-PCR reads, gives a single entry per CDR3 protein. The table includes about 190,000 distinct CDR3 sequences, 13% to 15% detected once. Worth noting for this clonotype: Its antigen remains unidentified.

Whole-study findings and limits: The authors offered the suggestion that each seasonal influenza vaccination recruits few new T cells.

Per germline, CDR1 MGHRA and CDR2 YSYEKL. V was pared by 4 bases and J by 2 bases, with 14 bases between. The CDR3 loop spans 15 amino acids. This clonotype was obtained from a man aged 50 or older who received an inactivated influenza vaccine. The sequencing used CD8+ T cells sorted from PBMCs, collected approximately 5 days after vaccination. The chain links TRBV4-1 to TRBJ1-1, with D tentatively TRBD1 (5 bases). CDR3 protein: CASSLGPGSNTEAFF. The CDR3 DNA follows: TGCGCCAGCAGCCTGGGGCCGGGCTCCAACACTGAAGCTTTCTTT.